These T cell receptor beta chains were read from a single sample in a study of blood T cell repertoires in COVID-19. Produced via immunoSEQ multiplex PCR; TCRdb's table is partial and in-frame only. The table lists around 25,000 clones, around 87% of them singletons. Material for sequencing was peripheral blood. Source of these receptors: a human donor with active COVID-19. The donor label of this sample is uncertain. CDR3s include the opening cysteine and the closing phenylalanine or tryptophan. The D gene is left open where the match is weak. A clone size is listed for some rows: how often the clone was seen (once, few, many), or a class if it is expanded.

D: NA
J: TRBJ2-3
size: NA
V: TRBV21-1
CDR3: CASSKDRADTQYF
DNA: TGTGCCAGCAGCAAAGACCGAGCCGATACGCAGTATTTT

D: NA
J: TRBJ1-2
size: NA
V: TRBV6-5
CDR3: CASSSGVSGYGYTF
DNA: TGTGCCAGCAGTTCAGGGGTTTCGGGCTATGGCTACACCTTC

D: TRBD2
J: TRBJ2-7
size: NA
V: TRBV27
CDR3: CASSLSSGMTYEQYF
DNA: TGTGCCAGCAGCCTCTCTAGCGGGATGACCTACGAGCAGTACTTC

D: TRBD1
J: TRBJ2-7
size: NA
V: TRBV11-3
CDR3: CASSLGRQGGSYEQYF
DNA: TGTGCCAGCAGCTTAGGTCGACAGGGGGGATCCTACGAGCAGTACTTC

D: NA
J: TRBJ2-3
size: NA
V: TRBV7-9
CDR3: CASSPRQGETDTQYF
DNA: TGTGCCAGCAGCCCCCGGCAGGGTGAAACAGATACGCAGTATTTT

D: TRBD2
J: TRBJ2-3
size: NA
V: TRBV7-3
CDR3: CASSSRGSRDTQYF
DNA: TGTGCCAGCAGCTCGCGGGGGTCGAGGGATACGCAGTATTTT

D: NA
J: TRBJ1-2
size: NA
V: TRBV5-8
CDR3: CASSLAGGWTDNYGYTF
DNA: TGTGCCAGCAGCTTGGCGGGTGGTTGGACAGACAACTATGGCTACACCTTC

D: NA
J: TRBJ1-1
size: NA
V: TRBV27
CDR3: CASSFQGSRAFF
DNA: TGTGCCAGCAGCTTCCAGGGTTCCAGAGCTTTCTTT

D: TRBD1
J: TRBJ2-3
size: NA
V: TRBV18
CDR3: CASSNPGQESFGTQYF
DNA: TGTGCCAGCTCAAATCCGGGACAGGAATCCTTTGGGACGCAGTATTTT

D: TRBD1
J: TRBJ2-7
size: NA
V: TRBV5-4
CDR3: CASRRDRVSSYEQYF
DNA: TGTGCCAGCAGACGGGACAGGGTGAGCTCCTACGAGCAGTACTTC

D: NA
J: TRBJ1-3
size: NA
V: TRBV28
CDR3: CASSVEQLFSGNTIYF
DNA: TGTGCCAGCAGTGTTGAACAGCTGTTCTCTGGAAACACCATATATTTT

D: TRBD2
J: TRBJ2-1
size: NA
V: TRBV14
CDR3: CASSQDLRTSGNNEQFF
DNA: TGTGCCAGCAGCCAAGATCTAAGGACTAGCGGAAACAATGAGCAGTTCTTC

D: NA
J: TRBJ2-2
size: few
V: TRBV24-1
CDR3: CATGGRSNTGELFF
DNA: TGTGCCACAGGCGGAAGGTCGAACACCGGGGAGCTGTTTTTT

D: TRBD1
J: TRBJ2-1
size: NA
V: TRBV5-1
CDR3: CASSLGGTGLNEQFF
DNA: TGCGCCAGCAGCTTGGGGGGGACAGGGCTCAATGAGCAGTTCTTC

D: NA
J: TRBJ2-4
size: NA
V: TRBV27
CDR3: CASGGLQGKRHIQYF
DNA: TGTGCCAGCGGGGGTCTACAGGGAAAGAGGCACATTCAGTACTTC

D: NA
J: TRBJ2-3
size: NA
V: TRBV13
CDR3: CASSRLASTDTQYF
DNA: TGTGCCAGCAGCCGCTTAGCTAGCACAGATACGCAGTATTTT

D: NA
J: TRBJ1-2
size: NA
V: TRBV21-1
CDR3: CASSNRDSIKYGYTF
DNA: TGTGCCAGCAGCAACCGGGACAGTATAAAGTATGGCTACACCTTC

D: NA
J: TRBJ1-1
size: NA
V: TRBV7-8
CDR3: CASNFDPGVAEAFF
DNA: TGTGCCAGCAACTTTGACCCGGGGGTGGCTGAAGCTTTCTTT

D: TRBD2
J: TRBJ2-3
size: NA
V: TRBV9
CDR3: CASSGLPGLAGGPPDTQYF
DNA: TGTGCCAGCAGCGGCCTCCCGGGACTAGCGGGGGGGCCCCCAGATACGCAGTATTTT

D: NA
J: TRBJ2-5
size: NA
V: TRBV5-4
CDR3: CASSLGAGLQETQYF
DNA: TGTGCCAGCAGCTTGGGGGCGGGCCTACAAGAGACCCAGTACTTC

D: TRBD2
J: TRBJ2-6
size: NA
V: TRBV15
CDR3: CATSRTTPRLAGLSNSGANVLTF
DNA: TGTGCCACCAGCCGGACGACTCCCCGGCTAGCGGGATTATCGAATTCTGGGGCCAACGTCCTGACTTTC

D: TRBD1
J: TRBJ2-6
size: NA
V: TRBV4-1
CDR3: CASSQAAGGPGANVLTF
DNA: TGCGCCAGCAGCCAAGCCGCAGGGGGCCCTGGGGCCAACGTCCTGACTTTC

D: NA
J: TRBJ1-2
size: NA
V: TRBV6-5
CDR3: CASSYSGNYGYTF
DNA: TGTGCCAGCAGTTATTCGGGTAACTATGGCTACACCTTC

D: TRBD2
J: TRBJ2-1
size: NA
V: TRBV19
CDR3: CASSSRLAGGDEQFF
DNA: TGTGCCAGTAGTAGTCGACTAGCGGGAGGCGATGAGCAGTTCTTC

D: TRBD2
J: TRBJ2-3
size: NA
V: TRBV6-2/TRBV6-3
CDR3: CASSYSTVVAGASKYTQYF
DNA: TGTGCCAGCAGTTACTCGACGGTAGTAGCGGGAGCTTCGAAGTATACGCAGTATTTT

D: TRBD1
J: TRBJ2-7
size: NA
V: TRBV5-6
CDR3: CASSRTRRDRGAYEQYF
DNA: TGTGCCAGCAGCAGGACTCGCCGGGACAGGGGCGCCTACGAGCAGTACTTC

D: NA
J: TRBJ2-1
size: NA
V: TRBV12-5
CDR3: CASGADGFSGDEQFF
DNA: TGTGCTAGTGGTGCCGATGGTTTTTCGGGGGATGAGCAGTTCTTC

D: TRBD1
J: TRBJ2-3
size: NA
V: TRBV27
CDR3: CASSGQGVDTQYF
DNA: TGTGCCAGCAGCGGACAGGGGGTGGATACGCAGTATTTT

D: TRBD1
J: TRBJ1-6
size: once
V: TRBV9
CDR3: CASSAGTGGSPLHF
DNA: TGTGCCAGCAGCGCCGGGACAGGGGGTTCACCCCTCCACTTT

D: NA
J: TRBJ1-1
size: NA
V: TRBV6-5
CDR3: CASKRGPMNTEAFF
DNA: TGTGCCAGCAAGCGGGGCCCTATGAACACTGAAGCTTTCTTT

D: TRBD1
J: TRBJ1-2
size: few
V: TRBV19
CDR3: CASSMGQGDGYTF
DNA: TGTGCCAGTAGTATGGGTCAGGGGGATGGCTACACCTTC

D: TRBD1
J: TRBJ2-3
size: NA
V: TRBV5-1
CDR3: CASSLAQGADTQYF
DNA: TGCGCCAGCAGCTTGGCACAGGGGGCAGATACGCAGTATTTT

D: NA
J: TRBJ1-2
size: NA
V: TRBV28
CDR3: CASSLGSYGYTF
DNA: TGTGCCAGCAGTTTAGGCAGCTATGGCTACACCTTC